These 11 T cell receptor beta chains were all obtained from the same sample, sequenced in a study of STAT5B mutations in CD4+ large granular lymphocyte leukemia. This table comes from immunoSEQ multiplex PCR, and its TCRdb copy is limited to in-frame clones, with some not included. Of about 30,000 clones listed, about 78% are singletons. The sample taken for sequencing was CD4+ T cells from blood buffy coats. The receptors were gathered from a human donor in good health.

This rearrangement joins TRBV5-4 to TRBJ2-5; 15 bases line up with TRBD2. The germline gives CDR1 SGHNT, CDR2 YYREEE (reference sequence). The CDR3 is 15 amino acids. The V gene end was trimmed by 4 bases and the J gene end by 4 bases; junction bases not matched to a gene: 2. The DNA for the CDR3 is TGTGCCAGCAGCCCGGGACTAGCGGGAGGAGAGACCCAGTACTTC. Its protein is CASSPGLAGGETQYF.

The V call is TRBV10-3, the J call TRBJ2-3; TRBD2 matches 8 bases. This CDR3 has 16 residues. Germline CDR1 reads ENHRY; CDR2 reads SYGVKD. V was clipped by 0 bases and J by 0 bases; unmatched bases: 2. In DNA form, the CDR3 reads TGTGCCATCAGTGAGTCCGGCGGGAGGAGCACAGATACGCAGTATTTT. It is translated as CAISESGGRSTDTQYF.

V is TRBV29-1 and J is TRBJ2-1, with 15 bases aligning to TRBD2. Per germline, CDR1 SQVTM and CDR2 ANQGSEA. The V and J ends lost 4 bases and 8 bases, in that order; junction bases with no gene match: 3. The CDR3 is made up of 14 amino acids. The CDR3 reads CSVGRTSGRDEQFF. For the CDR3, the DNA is TGCAGCGTTGGTAGGACTAGCGGGAGGGATGAGCAGTTCTTC.

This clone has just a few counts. CDR3 sequence reads: CASTKDRVDTGELFF. Written as DNA, the CDR3 is TGCGCCAGCACCAAGGACAGGGTGGACACCGGGGAGCTGTTTTTT. V is TRBV5-1 and J is TRBJ2-2; 8 positions agree with TRBD1. This CDR3 is built from 15 residues. The ends lost 6 bases at V and 3 bases at J; junction bases unmatched: 7. Per germline, CDR1 SGHRS and CDR2 YFSETQ.

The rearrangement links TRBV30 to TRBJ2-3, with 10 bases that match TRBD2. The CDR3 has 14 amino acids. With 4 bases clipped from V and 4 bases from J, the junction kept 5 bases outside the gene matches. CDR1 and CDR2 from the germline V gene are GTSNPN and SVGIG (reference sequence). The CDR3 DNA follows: TGTGCCTGGACTAGCGGGAGTAGGGCAGATACGCAGTATTTT. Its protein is CAWTSGSRADTQYF.

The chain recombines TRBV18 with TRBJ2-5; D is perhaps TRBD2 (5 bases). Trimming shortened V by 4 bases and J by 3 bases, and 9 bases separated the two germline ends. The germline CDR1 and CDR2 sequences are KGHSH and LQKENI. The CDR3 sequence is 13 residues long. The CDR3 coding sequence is TGTGCCAGCTCACTACTAGTCAAAGAGACCCAGTACTTC. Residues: CASSLLVKETQYF.

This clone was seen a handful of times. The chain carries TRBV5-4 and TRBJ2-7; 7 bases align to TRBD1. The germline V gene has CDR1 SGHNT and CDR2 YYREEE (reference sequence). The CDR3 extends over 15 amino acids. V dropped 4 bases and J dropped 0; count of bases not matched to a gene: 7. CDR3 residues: CASSVGTASSYEQYF. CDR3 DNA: TGTGCCAGCAGCGTTGGGACAGCTAGCTCCTACGAGCAGTACTTC.

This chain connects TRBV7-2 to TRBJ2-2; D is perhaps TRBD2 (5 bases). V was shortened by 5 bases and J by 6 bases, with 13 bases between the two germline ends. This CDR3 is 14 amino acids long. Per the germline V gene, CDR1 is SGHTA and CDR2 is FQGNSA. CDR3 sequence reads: CASSPALASGELFF. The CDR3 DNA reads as TGTGCCAGCAGCCCGGCCCTAGCTTCCGGGGAGCTGTTTTTT. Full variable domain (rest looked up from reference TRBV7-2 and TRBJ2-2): GAGVSQSPSNKVTEKGKDVELRCDPISGHTALYWYRQSLGQGLEFLIYFQGNSAPDKSGLPSDRFSAERTGGSVSTLTIQRTQQEDSAVYLCASSPALASGELFFGEGSRLTVL.

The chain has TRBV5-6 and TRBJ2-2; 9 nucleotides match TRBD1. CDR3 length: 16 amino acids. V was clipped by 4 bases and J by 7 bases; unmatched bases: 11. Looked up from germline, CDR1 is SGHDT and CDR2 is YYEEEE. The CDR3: CASSHRDRVTVGELFF. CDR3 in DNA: TGTGCCAGCAGCCATAGGGACAGGGTAACGGTCGGGGAGCTGTTTTTT.

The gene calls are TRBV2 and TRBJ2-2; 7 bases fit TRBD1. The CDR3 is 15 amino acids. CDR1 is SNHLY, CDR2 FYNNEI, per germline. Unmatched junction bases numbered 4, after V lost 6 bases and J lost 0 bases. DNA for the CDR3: TGTGCCAGCAGATTGGACAGGTCGAACACCGGGGAGCTGTTTTTT. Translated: CASRLDRSNTGELFF.

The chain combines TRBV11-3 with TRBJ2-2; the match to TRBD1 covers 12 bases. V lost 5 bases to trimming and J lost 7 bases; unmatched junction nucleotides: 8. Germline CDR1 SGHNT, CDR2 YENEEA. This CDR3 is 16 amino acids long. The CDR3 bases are TGTGCCAGCAGCGAAAGGGACAGGGGGCGAGGCGGGGAGCTGTTTTTT. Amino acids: CASSERDRGRGGELFF.